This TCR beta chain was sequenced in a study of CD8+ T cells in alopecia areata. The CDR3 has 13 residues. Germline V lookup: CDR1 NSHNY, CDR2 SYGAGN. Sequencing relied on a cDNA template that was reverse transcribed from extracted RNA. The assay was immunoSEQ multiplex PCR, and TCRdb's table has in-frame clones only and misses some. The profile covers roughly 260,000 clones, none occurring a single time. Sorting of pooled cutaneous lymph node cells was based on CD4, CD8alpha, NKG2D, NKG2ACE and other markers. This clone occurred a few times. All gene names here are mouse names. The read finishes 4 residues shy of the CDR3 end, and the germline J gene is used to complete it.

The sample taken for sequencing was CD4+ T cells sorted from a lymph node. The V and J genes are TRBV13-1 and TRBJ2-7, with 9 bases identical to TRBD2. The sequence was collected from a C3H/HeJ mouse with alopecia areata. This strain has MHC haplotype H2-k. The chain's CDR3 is CASSELGGDEQYF. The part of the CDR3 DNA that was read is TGTGCCAGCAGTGAACTGGGGGGAGAT.